The rows below give T cell receptor beta chains drawn from one sample of a study of shared clonotypes between healthy human individuals. Using immunoSEQ multiplex PCR, the repertoire was profiled, and TCRdb retains in-frame clones only, with some absent. The data contain just over 2,000,000 clones, 85% to 95% of them seen just once; the ten biggest clones take up 0.1% to 0.15%. Sequencing was carried out using naive CD4+ T cells sorted from blood. Receptor source: a man aged 18 to 35 in good health. CDR3s include the opening cysteine and the closing phenylalanine or tryptophan. Fields, in order: J gene, D gene, V gene, clone size, CDR3 length, CDR3 protein, CDR3 DNA. The D gene is left open where the match is weak. Only some rows state a clone size, as once, few, many or a class for expanded clones.

j_call: TRBJ2-7
d_call: TRBD1
v_call: TRBV28
clone_size: .
cdr3_length: 14
cdr3_aa: CASTTTGNSYEQYF
cdr3_nt: TGTGCCAGCACCACGACAGGGAACTCCTACGAGCAGTACTTC

j_call: TRBJ2-2
d_call: TRBD2
v_call: TRBV10-3
clone_size: .
cdr3_length: 16
cdr3_aa: CAISGTSGRTAGELFF
cdr3_nt: TGTGCCATCAGTGGGACTAGCGGGAGAACAGCCGGGGAGCTGTTTTTT

j_call: TRBJ1-1
d_call: .
v_call: TRBV7-9
clone_size: .
cdr3_length: 14
cdr3_aa: CASSPGRGETEAFF
cdr3_nt: TGTGCCAGCAGTCCCGGGAGGGGAGAGACTGAAGCTTTCTTT

j_call: TRBJ2-7
d_call: .
v_call: TRBV28
clone_size: once
cdr3_length: 17
cdr3_aa: CASSFWQGQGDWDEQYF
cdr3_nt: TGTGCCAGCAGTTTTTGGCAGGGCCAGGGAGACTGGGACGAGCAGTACTTC

j_call: TRBJ2-5
d_call: .
v_call: TRBV6-5
clone_size: .
cdr3_length: 15
cdr3_aa: CASSRDTAGGETQYF
cdr3_nt: TGTGCCAGCAGCAGGGACACCGCCGGGGGAGAGACCCAGTACTTC

j_call: TRBJ2-7
d_call: .
v_call: TRBV4-1
clone_size: .
cdr3_length: 13
cdr3_aa: CASSRSLVYEQYF
cdr3_nt: TGCGCCAGCAGCAGATCTCTAGTATACGAGCAGTACTTC

j_call: TRBJ1-5
d_call: TRBD1
v_call: TRBV6-1
clone_size: .
cdr3_length: 15
cdr3_aa: CASSGAGGSNQPQHF
cdr3_nt: TGTGCCAGCAGTGGGGCAGGGGGTAGCAATCAGCCCCAGCATTTT

j_call: TRBJ1-1
d_call: .
v_call: TRBV29-1
clone_size: few
cdr3_length: 11
cdr3_aa: CSVGRNTEAFF
cdr3_nt: TGCAGCGTTGGCAGGAACACTGAAGCTTTCTTT

j_call: TRBJ2-1
d_call: .
v_call: TRBV7-6
clone_size: .
cdr3_length: 16
cdr3_aa: CASSLSSFPSYNEQFF
cdr3_nt: TGTGCCAGCAGCTTAAGCTCCTTCCCTTCCTACAATGAGCAGTTCTTC

j_call: TRBJ1-6
d_call: .
v_call: TRBV2
clone_size: .
cdr3_length: 13
cdr3_aa: CASEEFYNSPLHF
cdr3_nt: TGTGCCAGCGAGGAGTTTTATAATTCACCCCTCCACTTT

j_call: TRBJ1-3
d_call: .
v_call: TRBV5-4
clone_size: .
cdr3_length: 14
cdr3_aa: CASSLELSGNTIYF
cdr3_nt: TGTGCCAGCAGCTTGGAGCTCTCTGGAAACACCATATATTTT

j_call: TRBJ2-3
d_call: .
v_call: TRBV30
clone_size: .
cdr3_length: 11
cdr3_aa: CAWSWADTQYF
cdr3_nt: TGTGCCTGGAGTTGGGCAGATACGCAGTATTTT

j_call: TRBJ2-1
d_call: TRBD2
v_call: TRBV10-2
clone_size: .
cdr3_length: 15
cdr3_aa: CASSMTSGIYNEQFF
cdr3_nt: TGCGCCAGCAGCATGACTAGCGGAATTTACAATGAGCAGTTCTTC

j_call: TRBJ1-1
d_call: .
v_call: TRBV5-4
clone_size: .
cdr3_length: 14
cdr3_aa: CASSLGALITEAFF
cdr3_nt: TGTGCCAGCAGCTTGGGGGCTCTTATCACTGAAGCTTTCTTT

j_call: TRBJ2-5
d_call: .
v_call: TRBV2
clone_size: .
cdr3_length: 14
cdr3_aa: CASSDPGYQETQYF
cdr3_nt: TGTGCCAGCAGTGACCCGGGTTACCAAGAGACCCAGTACTTC

j_call: TRBJ1-5
d_call: .
v_call: TRBV29-1
clone_size: .
cdr3_length: 13
cdr3_aa: CSARGGGDQPQHF
cdr3_nt: TGCAGCGCCCGTGGGGGAGGGGATCAGCCCCAGCATTTT

j_call: TRBJ2-7
d_call: .
v_call: TRBV28
clone_size: .
cdr3_length: 13
cdr3_aa: CASRTSGDYEQYF
cdr3_nt: TGTGCCAGCAGAACTTCAGGGGACTACGAGCAGTACTTC

j_call: TRBJ1-1
d_call: .
v_call: TRBV7-2
clone_size: many
cdr3_length: 14
cdr3_aa: CASSLQPQSTEAFF
cdr3_nt: TGTGCCAGCAGCTTACAGCCTCAGAGCACTGAAGCTTTCTTT

j_call: TRBJ2-7
d_call: .
v_call: TRBV5-1
clone_size: .
cdr3_length: 14
cdr3_aa: CASSEASTTYEQYF
cdr3_nt: TGCGCCAGCAGCGAAGCATCGACAACCTACGAGCAGTACTTC

j_call: TRBJ1-2
d_call: .
v_call: TRBV30
clone_size: .
cdr3_length: 13
cdr3_aa: CAWGLGNLYGYTF
cdr3_nt: TGTGCCTGGGGACTAGGCAACCTCTATGGCTACACCTTC

j_call: TRBJ1-5
d_call: .
v_call: TRBV30
clone_size: .
cdr3_length: 14
cdr3_aa: CAWTPSGLNQPQHF
cdr3_nt: TGTGCCTGGACCCCATCGGGGCTCAATCAGCCCCAGCATTTT

j_call: TRBJ1-1
d_call: .
v_call: TRBV5-1
clone_size: .
cdr3_length: 14
cdr3_aa: CASSLGAEVTEAFF
cdr3_nt: TGCGCCAGCAGCTTGGGGGCAGAGGTCACTGAAGCTTTCTTT

j_call: TRBJ2-2
d_call: .
v_call: TRBV6-1
clone_size: .
cdr3_length: 15
cdr3_aa: CASSTGTRNTGELFF
cdr3_nt: TGTGCCAGCAGCACCGGGACAAGAAACACCGGGGAGCTGTTTTTT

j_call: TRBJ1-4
d_call: .
v_call: TRBV6-1
clone_size: .
cdr3_length: 15
cdr3_aa: CASSFIGTGDEKLFF
cdr3_nt: TGTGCCAGCAGTTTTATAGGGACGGGTGATGAAAAACTGTTTTTT

j_call: TRBJ2-5
d_call: .
v_call: TRBV18
clone_size: .
cdr3_length: 13
cdr3_aa: CASSPLDDGTQYF
cdr3_nt: TGTGCCAGCTCCCCCCTGGACGACGGGACCCAGTACTTC

j_call: TRBJ2-7
d_call: TRBD1
v_call: TRBV10-1
clone_size: .
cdr3_length: 11
cdr3_aa: CASRQGNEQYF
cdr3_nt: TGCGCCAGCCGACAGGGCAACGAGCAGTACTTC

j_call: TRBJ2-7
d_call: .
v_call: TRBV5-4
clone_size: .
cdr3_length: 13
cdr3_aa: CASSLERGTEQYF
cdr3_nt: TGTGCCAGCAGCTTGGAACGGGGAACCGAGCAGTACTTC

j_call: TRBJ1-3
d_call: .
v_call: TRBV30
clone_size: .
cdr3_length: 11
cdr3_aa: CAWSIGNTIYF
cdr3_nt: TGTGCCTGGAGTATTGGAAACACCATATATTTT

j_call: TRBJ2-2
d_call: TRBD2
v_call: TRBV19
clone_size: .
cdr3_length: 15
cdr3_aa: CASTRTSGNTGELFF
cdr3_nt: TGTGCCAGTACAAGAACTAGCGGAAACACCGGGGAGCTGTTTTTT

j_call: TRBJ2-7
d_call: .
v_call: TRBV4-2
clone_size: .
cdr3_length: 14
cdr3_aa: CASSQDLLLYEQYF
cdr3_nt: TGTGCCAGCAGCCAAGATCTTCTACTTTACGAGCAGTACTTC

j_call: TRBJ1-5
d_call: .
v_call: TRBV27
clone_size: .
cdr3_length: 13
cdr3_aa: CASGAHVGQPQHF
cdr3_nt: TGTGCCAGCGGAGCCCATGTGGGCCAGCCCCAGCATTTT

j_call: TRBJ2-7
d_call: .
v_call: TRBV10-1
clone_size: .
cdr3_length: 14
cdr3_aa: CASSEAGASYEQYF
cdr3_nt: TGCGCCAGCAGTGAAGCAGGGGCCTCCTACGAGCAGTACTTC

j_call: TRBJ1-5
d_call: .
v_call: TRBV7-2
clone_size: .
cdr3_length: 13
cdr3_aa: CASSLNTNQPQHF
cdr3_nt: TGTGCCAGCAGCTTAAACACCAATCAGCCCCAGCATTTT

j_call: TRBJ1-2
d_call: .
v_call: TRBV5-1
clone_size: .
cdr3_length: 16
cdr3_aa: CASSLDTASQGLGYTF
cdr3_nt: TGCGCCAGCAGCTTGGATACAGCAAGTCAGGGTTTGGGCTACACCTTC

j_call: TRBJ1-2
d_call: TRBD1
v_call: TRBV5-4
clone_size: .
cdr3_length: 14
cdr3_aa: CATLKTGGNYGYTF
cdr3_nt: TGTGCCACACTCAAGACAGGGGGTAACTATGGCTACACCTTC

j_call: TRBJ2-7
d_call: .
v_call: TRBV5-6
clone_size: once
cdr3_length: 15
cdr3_aa: CASSWGGRGAYEQYF
cdr3_nt: TGTGCCAGCAGCTGGGGCGGTCGGGGTGCCTACGAGCAGTACTTC

j_call: TRBJ2-7
d_call: .
v_call: TRBV7-2
clone_size: .
cdr3_length: 11
cdr3_aa: CASSLGQEQYF
cdr3_nt: TGTGCCAGCAGCTTAGGACAAGAGCAGTACTTC

j_call: TRBJ2-7
d_call: .
v_call: TRBV28
clone_size: .
cdr3_length: 13
cdr3_aa: CASTSGVSYEQYF
cdr3_nt: TGTGCCAGCACTTCAGGGGTTTCCTACGAGCAGTACTTC

j_call: TRBJ1-5
d_call: .
v_call: TRBV10-2
clone_size: once
cdr3_length: 13
cdr3_aa: CASSSELIQPQHF
cdr3_nt: TGCGCCAGCAGTTCTGAGTTAATTCAGCCCCAGCATTTT

j_call: TRBJ2-1
d_call: TRBD2
v_call: TRBV29-1
clone_size: .
cdr3_length: 12
cdr3_aa: CSGSGLAYEQFF
cdr3_nt: TGCAGCGGATCGGGACTAGCCTATGAGCAGTTCTTC

j_call: TRBJ2-5
d_call: .
v_call: TRBV2
clone_size: once
cdr3_length: 12
cdr3_aa: CASSTQRETQYF
cdr3_nt: TGTGCCAGTTCGACCCAAAGGGAGACCCAGTACTTC

j_call: TRBJ2-3
d_call: TRBD1
v_call: TRBV7-9
clone_size: .
cdr3_length: 15
cdr3_aa: CASSSGTGDTDTQYF
cdr3_nt: TGTGCCAGCAGTTCCGGGACAGGGGATACAGATACGCAGTATTTT

j_call: TRBJ2-1
d_call: TRBD2
v_call: TRBV7-9
clone_size: .
cdr3_length: 15
cdr3_aa: CASSPGTSLNNEQFF
cdr3_nt: TGTGCCAGCAGCCCCGGGACTAGCCTTAACAATGAGCAGTTCTTC

j_call: TRBJ2-2
d_call: .
v_call: TRBV5-4
clone_size: .
cdr3_length: 15
cdr3_aa: CASSIPALAPGELFF
cdr3_nt: TGTGCCAGCAGCATTCCGGCACTGGCCCCCGGGGAGCTGTTTTTT

j_call: TRBJ2-7
d_call: .
v_call: TRBV18
clone_size: .
cdr3_length: 15
cdr3_aa: CASSPGATVSYEQYF
cdr3_nt: TGTGCCAGCTCACCAGGGGCTACCGTCTCCTACGAGCAGTACTTC

j_call: TRBJ2-3
d_call: .
v_call: TRBV7-9
clone_size: .
cdr3_length: 15
cdr3_aa: CASSLGSGSTDTQYF
cdr3_nt: TGTGCCAGCAGCTTAGGGAGCGGGAGCACAGATACGCAGTATTTT

j_call: TRBJ1-5
d_call: .
v_call: TRBV7-2
clone_size: .
cdr3_length: 15
cdr3_aa: CASSAGGAGNQPQHF
cdr3_nt: TGTGCCAGCAGCGCCGGGGGCGCCGGCAATCAGCCCCAGCATTTT

j_call: TRBJ2-3
d_call: .
v_call: TRBV18
clone_size: .
cdr3_length: 15
cdr3_aa: CASSPGTSFADTQYF
cdr3_nt: TGTGCCAGCTCACCAGGAACTAGCTTTGCAGATACGCAGTATTTT

j_call: TRBJ2-5
d_call: .
v_call: TRBV5-1
clone_size: .
cdr3_length: 14
cdr3_aa: CASSLAPGTETQYF
cdr3_nt: TGCGCCAGCAGCTTGGCCCCGGGTACGGAGACCCAGTACTTC

j_call: TRBJ2-3
d_call: .
v_call: TRBV7-9
clone_size: .
cdr3_length: 13
cdr3_aa: CASHLRDTDTQYF
cdr3_nt: TGTGCCAGCCACTTGCGAGATACAGATACGCAGTATTTT

j_call: TRBJ1-2
d_call: .
v_call: TRBV30
clone_size: .
cdr3_length: 13
cdr3_aa: CAWSPKFNYGYTF
cdr3_nt: TGTGCCTGGAGTCCGAAATTTAACTATGGCTACACCTTC